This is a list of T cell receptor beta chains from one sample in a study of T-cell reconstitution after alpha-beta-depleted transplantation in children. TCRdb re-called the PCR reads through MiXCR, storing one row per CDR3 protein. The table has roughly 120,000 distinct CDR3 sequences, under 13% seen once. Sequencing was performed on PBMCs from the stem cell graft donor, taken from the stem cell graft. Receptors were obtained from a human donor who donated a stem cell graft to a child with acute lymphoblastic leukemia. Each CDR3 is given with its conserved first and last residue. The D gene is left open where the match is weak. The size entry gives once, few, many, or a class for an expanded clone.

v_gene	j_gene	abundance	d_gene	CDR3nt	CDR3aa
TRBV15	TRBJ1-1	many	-	TGTGCCACCAGCCCCGACGGTAGTCCTGAAGCTTTCTTT	CATSPDGSPEAFF
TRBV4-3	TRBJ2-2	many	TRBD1	TGCGCCAGCAGCCAAGAATTGTTGGACAGGGGACAGCCCGGGGAGCTGTTTTTT	CASSQELLDRGQPGELFF
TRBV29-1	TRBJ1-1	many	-	TGCAGCGTCGAATTATGGGCCATGAACACTGAAGCTTTCTTT	CSVELWAMNTEAFF
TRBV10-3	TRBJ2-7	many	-	TGTGCCATCAGTGAGAACTCCTACGAGCAGTACTTC	CAISENSYEQYF
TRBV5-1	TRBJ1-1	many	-	TGCGCCAGCAGCTTTTCCCCCACGGGTGAAGCTTTCTTT	CASSFSPTGEAFF
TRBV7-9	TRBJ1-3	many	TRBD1	TGTGCCAGCAGCTTAGAAGGGACAGTGGCTGGAAACACCATATATTTT	CASSLEGTVAGNTIYF
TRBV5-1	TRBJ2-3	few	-	TGCGCCAGCAGCCCTCAGCAGTTGACGGATACGCAGTATTTT	CASSPQQLTDTQYF
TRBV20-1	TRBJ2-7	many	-	TGCAGTGCTAGAGATCGGCCGACCTGGGGTTCCGAGCAGTACTTC	CSARDRPTWGSEQYF
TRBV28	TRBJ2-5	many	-	TGTGCCACCTGCCCCCAGGGTCGGCAAGAGACCCAGTACTTC	CATCPQGRQETQYF
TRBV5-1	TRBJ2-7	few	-	TGCGCCAGCAGCTTGGCTACAGCTACCTACGAGCAGTACTTC	CASSLATATYEQYF